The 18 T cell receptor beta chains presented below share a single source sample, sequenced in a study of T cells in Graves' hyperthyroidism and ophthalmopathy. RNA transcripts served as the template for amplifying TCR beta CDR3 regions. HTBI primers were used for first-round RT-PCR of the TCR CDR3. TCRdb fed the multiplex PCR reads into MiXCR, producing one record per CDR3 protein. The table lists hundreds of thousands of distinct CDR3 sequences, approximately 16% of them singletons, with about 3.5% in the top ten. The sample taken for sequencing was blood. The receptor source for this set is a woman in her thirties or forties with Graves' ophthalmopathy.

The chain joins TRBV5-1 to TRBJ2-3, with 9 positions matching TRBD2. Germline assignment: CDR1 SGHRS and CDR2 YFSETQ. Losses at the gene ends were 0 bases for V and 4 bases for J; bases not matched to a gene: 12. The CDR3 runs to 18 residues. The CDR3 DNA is TGCGCCAGCAGCTTGGTCGGCCTAGCGGGACTCGGGGCAGATACGCAGTATTTT. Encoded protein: CASSLVGLAGLGADTQYF.

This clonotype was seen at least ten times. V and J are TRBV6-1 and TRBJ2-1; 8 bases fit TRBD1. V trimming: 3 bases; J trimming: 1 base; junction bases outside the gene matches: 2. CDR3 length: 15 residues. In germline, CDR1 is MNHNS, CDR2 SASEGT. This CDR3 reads CASSERTGSYNEQFF. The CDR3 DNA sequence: TGTGCCAGCAGTGAGAGGACAGGGTCCTACAATGAGCAGTTCTTC.

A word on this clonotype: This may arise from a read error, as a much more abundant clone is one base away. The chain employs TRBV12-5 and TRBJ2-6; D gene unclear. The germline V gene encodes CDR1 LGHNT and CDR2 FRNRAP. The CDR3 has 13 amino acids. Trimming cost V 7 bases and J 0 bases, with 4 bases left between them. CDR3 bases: TGTGCTAGTGCCGCCTCTGGGGCCAACGTCCTGACTTTC. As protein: CASAASGANVLTF. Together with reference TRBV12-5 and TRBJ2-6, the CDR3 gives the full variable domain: DARVTQTPRHKVTEMGQEVTMRCQPILGHNTVFWYRQTMMQGLELLAYFRNRAPLDDSGMPKDRFSAEMPDATLATLKIQPSEPRDSAVYFCASAASGANVLTFGAGSRLTVL.

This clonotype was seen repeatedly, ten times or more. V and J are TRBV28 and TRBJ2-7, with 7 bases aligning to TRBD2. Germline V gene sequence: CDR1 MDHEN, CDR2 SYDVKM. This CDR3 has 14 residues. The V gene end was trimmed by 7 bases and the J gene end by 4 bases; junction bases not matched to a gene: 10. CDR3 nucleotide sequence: TGTGCCAGCACGACTGGTGGGAGGGGATACGAGCAGTACTTC. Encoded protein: CASTTGGRGYEQYF.

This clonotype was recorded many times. CDR3 sequence reads: CASNPGEQNTGELFF. The DNA of the CDR3 is TGTGCCAGCAACCCGGGGGAGCAGAACACCGGGGAGCTGTTTTTT. The rearrangement joins TRBV6-1 to TRBJ2-2; D perhaps matches TRBD2 (6 bases). The CDR3 loop spans 15 amino acids. Per germline, CDR1 MNHNS and CDR2 SASEGT. V was pared by 7 bases and J by 1 base, with 13 bases between.

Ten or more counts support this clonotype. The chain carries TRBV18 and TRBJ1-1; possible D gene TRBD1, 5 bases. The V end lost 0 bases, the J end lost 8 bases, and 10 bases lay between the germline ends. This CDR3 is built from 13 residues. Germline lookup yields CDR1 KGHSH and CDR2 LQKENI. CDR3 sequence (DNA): TGTGCCAGCTCACCACCGGGGGAGGGGGAAGCTTTCTTT. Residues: CASSPPGEGEAFF.

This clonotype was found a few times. The CDR3 nucleotides read TGCAGCGTTGTCGGTTACGTCAATGAGCAGTTCTTC. Translated: CSVVGYVNEQFF. The chain carries TRBV29-1 and TRBJ2-1; no clear D. Between the trimmed V and J ends, which lost 4 bases and 6 bases, there was a span of 10 bases. Germline V gives CDR1 SQVTM, CDR2 ANQGSEA. The CDR3 contains 12 residues.

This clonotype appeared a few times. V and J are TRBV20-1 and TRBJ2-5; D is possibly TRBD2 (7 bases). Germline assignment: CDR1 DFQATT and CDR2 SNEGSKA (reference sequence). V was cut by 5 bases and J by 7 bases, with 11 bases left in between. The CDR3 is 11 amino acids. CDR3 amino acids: CSAGGGGTQYF. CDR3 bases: TGCAGTGCTGGAGGGGGGGGGACCCAGTACTTC.

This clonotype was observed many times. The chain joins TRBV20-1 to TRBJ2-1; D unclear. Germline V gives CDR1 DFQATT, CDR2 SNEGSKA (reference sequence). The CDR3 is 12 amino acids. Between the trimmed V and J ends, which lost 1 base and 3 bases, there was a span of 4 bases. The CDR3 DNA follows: TGCAGTGCTAGAGTCAGCTACAATGAGCAGTTCTTC. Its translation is CSARVSYNEQFF.

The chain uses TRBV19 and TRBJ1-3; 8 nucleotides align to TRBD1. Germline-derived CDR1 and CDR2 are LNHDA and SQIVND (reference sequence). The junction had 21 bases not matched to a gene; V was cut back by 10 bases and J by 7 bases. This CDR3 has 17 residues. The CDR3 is CATTRTGRSSASNTIYF. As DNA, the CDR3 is TGTGCCACGACACGGACAGGGAGGTCTTCGGCAAGCAACACCATATATTTT.

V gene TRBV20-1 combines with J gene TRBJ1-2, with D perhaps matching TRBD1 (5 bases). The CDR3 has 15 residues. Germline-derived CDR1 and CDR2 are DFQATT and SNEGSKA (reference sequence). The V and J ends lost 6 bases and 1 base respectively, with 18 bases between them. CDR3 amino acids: CSALGVPQNNYGYTF. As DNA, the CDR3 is TGCAGTGCCCTAGGGGTACCTCAAAATAACTATGGCTACACCTTC.

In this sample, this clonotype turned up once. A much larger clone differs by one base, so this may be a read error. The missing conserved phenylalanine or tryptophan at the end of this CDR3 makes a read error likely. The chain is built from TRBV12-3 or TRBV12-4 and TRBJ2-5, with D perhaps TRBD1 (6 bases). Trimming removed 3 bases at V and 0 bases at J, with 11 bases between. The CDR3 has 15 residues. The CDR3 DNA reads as TGTGCCAGCAGTTTGGCCGGACAGAACCAAGAGACCCAGTACCTC. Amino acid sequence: CASSLAGQNQETQYL.

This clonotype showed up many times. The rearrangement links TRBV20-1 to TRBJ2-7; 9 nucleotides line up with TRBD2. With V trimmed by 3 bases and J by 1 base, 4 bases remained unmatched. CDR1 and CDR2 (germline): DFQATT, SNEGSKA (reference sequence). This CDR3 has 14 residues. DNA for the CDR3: TGCAGTGCTAGTACTAGCGGGTCTTCCTACGAGCAGTACTTC. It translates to CSASTSGSSYEQYF.

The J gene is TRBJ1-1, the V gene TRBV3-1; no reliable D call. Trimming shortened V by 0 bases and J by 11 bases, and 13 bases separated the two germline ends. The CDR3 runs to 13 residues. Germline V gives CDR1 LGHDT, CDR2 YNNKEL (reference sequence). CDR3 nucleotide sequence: TGTGCCAGCAGCCAAGATCTCGGCAGAAGGGCTTTCTTT. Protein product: CASSQDLGRRAFF.

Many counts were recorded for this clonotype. The chain's CDR3 is CASSLWSRANTEAFF. For the CDR3, the DNA is TGTGCCAGCAGTTTATGGAGTAGGGCGAACACTGAAGCTTTCTTT. The chain couples TRBV28 to TRBJ1-1, with D uncertain. The CDR3 extends over 15 amino acids. Germline V gene sequence: CDR1 MDHEN, CDR2 SYDVKM. Trimming took 0 bases from V and 1 from J, leaving 9 bases between them.

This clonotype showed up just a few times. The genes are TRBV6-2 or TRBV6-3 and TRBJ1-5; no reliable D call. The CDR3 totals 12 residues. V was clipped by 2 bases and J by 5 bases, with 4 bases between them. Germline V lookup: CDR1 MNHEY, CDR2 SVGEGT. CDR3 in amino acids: CASSYLYQPQHF. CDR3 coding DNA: TGTGCCAGCAGTTACCTCTATCAGCCCCAGCATTTT.

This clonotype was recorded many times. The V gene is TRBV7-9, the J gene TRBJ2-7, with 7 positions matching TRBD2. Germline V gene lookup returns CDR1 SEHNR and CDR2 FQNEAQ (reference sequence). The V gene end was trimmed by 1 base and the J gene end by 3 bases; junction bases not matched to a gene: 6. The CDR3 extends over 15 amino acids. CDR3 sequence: CASSLESGADYEQYF. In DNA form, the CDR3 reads TGTGCCAGCAGCTTAGAGAGCGGGGCGGACTACGAGCAGTACTTC. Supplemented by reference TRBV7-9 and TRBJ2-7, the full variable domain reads DTGVSQNPRHKITKRGQNVTFRCDPISEHNRLYWYRQTLGQGPEFLTYFQNEAQLEKSRLLSDRFSAERPKGSFSTLEIQRTEQGDSAMYLCASSLESGADYEQYFGPGTRLTVT.

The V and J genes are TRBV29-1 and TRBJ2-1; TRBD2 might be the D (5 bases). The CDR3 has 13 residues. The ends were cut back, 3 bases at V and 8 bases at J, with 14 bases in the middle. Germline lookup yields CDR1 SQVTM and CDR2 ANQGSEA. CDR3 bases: TGCAGCGTTGAGAGAGGGCCTAGTGATGAGCAGTTCTTC. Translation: CSVERGPSDEQFF.